Below are 15 T cell receptor beta chains sequenced from a single sample in a study of CXCR3-negative and CXCR3-positive naive CD8 T cells. Via 5' RACE with UMI labels, TRB cDNA libraries were prepared. Each CDR3 protein gets one entry in TCRdb, which reprocessed the 5' RACE reads and gives no DNA. This sample's table has over 80,000 distinct CDR3 sequences. Input material: naive CXCR3- CD8+ T cells from blood. Subset defined: CD45RO-CCR7+CD27+CD95- naive CD8+ T cells lacking CXCR3 (TNR3-). These TCRs come from a human donor in good health. Some clones in this sample may be carry-over from other donors' samples.

The V and J genes are TRBV12-3 or TRBV12-4 and TRBJ2-2; as DNA is missing, the TRBD1 call by TCRdb cannot be tested. The CDR3 spans 14 residues. The CDR3 reads CASTKMGGTGELFF.

The rearrangement links TRBV6-5 to TRBJ2-1. The CDR3 length is 15 residues. Germline lookup yields CDR1 MNHEY and CDR2 SVGAGI. CDR3 loop: CASSYLGSSYNEQFF.

The rearrangement joins TRBV12-3 or TRBV12-4 to TRBJ2-3; TCRdb returns TRBD1, unconfirmable since there is no DNA. The CDR3 contains 17 residues. The CDR3 region is CASSFYWDGGNTDTQYF.

The chain recombines TRBV7-2 with TRBJ2-2; the D call of TRBD2 rests on TCRdb alone, since no DNA is present to check it. Germline CDR1 reads SGHTA; CDR2 reads FQGNSA. CDR3 length: 15 amino acids. CDR3 loop: CASSLGGGDTGELFF.

The J gene is TRBJ1-5, the V gene TRBV24-1; TCRdb picks TRBD1, but there is no DNA to check that call. This CDR3 is built from 16 residues. CDR1 KGHDR and CDR2 SFDVKD come from the germline V gene. The CDR3 region is CATSAAGFLSNQPQHF.

The chain links TRBV12-3 or TRBV12-4 to TRBJ2-5; TCRdb's D call of TRBD1 is untestable without DNA. The CDR3 is 16 residues long. The CDR3 here is CASRPGTGVPRETQYF.

Here the CDR3 reads CASSPSGLNAEAFF. J is TRBJ1-1 and V is TRBV9. This CDR3 contains 14 residues. Per the germline V gene, CDR1 is SGDLS and CDR2 is YYNGEE.

V is TRBV29-1 and J is TRBJ2-3; checking the TCRdb D call of TRBD2 is not possible without DNA. This CDR3 spans 16 amino acids. Germline V CDR1 and CDR2: SQVTM, ANQGSEA. The CDR3 loop is CSVEGSLAGDTDTQYF.

V usage is TRBV29-1 and J usage is TRBJ2-2; the TCRdb call, TRBD2, lacks DNA for checking. CDR3 length equals 13 residues. Germline-derived CDR1 and CDR2 are SQVTM and ANQGSEA. CDR3: CTRSGTYTGELFF.

The chain joins TRBV5-5 to TRBJ2-2; TCRdb calls TRBD2, which cannot be checked without DNA. This CDR3 is 17 amino acids long. Germline CDR1 is SGHKS and CDR2 is YYEKEE (reference sequence). CDR3 loop: CASIPSGLAGDTGELFF.

This chain connects TRBV29-1 to TRBJ2-2; checking the TCRdb D call of TRBD1 is not possible without DNA. Germline V gene data show CDR1 as SQVTM and CDR2 as ANQGSEA. This CDR3 is 15 amino acids long. The CDR3 sequence is CSVVSAYSNTGELFF.

The chain recombines TRBV12-3 or TRBV12-4 with TRBJ2-2; the D call from TCRdb, TRBD2, cannot be confirmed without DNA. CDR3 length: 13 amino acids. CDR3 loop: CASSFERAGELFF.

The rearrangement joins TRBV7-9 to TRBJ2-7; there is no DNA to check the TCRdb D call of TRBD1. This CDR3 comprises 14 residues. Germline-derived CDR1 and CDR2 are SEHNR and FQNEAQ (reference sequence). The CDR3 here is CASSPRGGHYEQYF.

This CDR3 reads CASRTDGYDKNIQYF. This rearrangement joins TRBV21-1 to TRBJ2-4. TRBV21-1 is tagged as a pseudogene. The CDR3 contains 15 residues.

The genes are TRBV11-3 and TRBJ2-1; with no DNA, the TCRdb D assignment of TRBD1 cannot be verified. Germline CDR1 is SGHNT and CDR2 is YENEEA. The CDR3 spans 15 residues. CDR3 in amino acids: CASSSPRDNYNEQFF.